The present T cell receptor beta chain was sequenced within a study of control samples from healthy donors and cancer patients. This clone was detected only once. Between the trimmed V and J ends, which lost 0 bases and 0 bases, there was a span of 12 bases. Germline V gene lookup returns CDR1 SGHAT and CDR2 FQNNGV. This CDR3 contains 18 residues. Clones were read by immunoSEQ multiplex PCR, and TCRdb kept only the in-frame ones, dropping some. The table shows over 100,000 clones, with roughly 89% occurring only once. The TCR originated in a man aged 18 to 30 in good health. The chain joins TRBV11-2 to TRBJ1-6; maybe TRBD1 (5 bases). Sequencing input: blood. The DNA of the CDR3 is TGTGCCAGCAGCTTAGAGTTTCGGGGGGGCTCCTATAATTCACCCCTCCACTTT. This codes for CASSLEFRGGSYNSPLHF.